A selection of T cell receptor beta chains follows, all from one sample in a study of cytomegalovirus exposure and HLA in healthy donors. Using immunoSEQ multiplex PCR, the repertoire was profiled, and TCRdb retains in-frame clones only, with some absent. The table lists under 150,000 clones, 75% to 85% of them singletons. The specimen was PBMCs. The receptors were sampled from a woman aged 40 to 50 in good health and CMV-seropositive. CDR3s include the opening cysteine and the closing phenylalanine or tryptophan. Fields, in order: J gene, D gene, V gene, clone size, CDR3 DNA, CDR3 protein. The D gene is left open where the match is weak. Clone size is not always given. Where it is, it says once, few, many or a class for expanded clones.

TRBJ1-2	.	TRBV5-5	.	TGTGCCAGCAGCTTGCAGGGCGTCAACTATGGCTACACCTTC	CASSLQGVNYGYTF
TRBJ1-1	.	TRBV29-1	.	TGCAGCGTTGATGGCAAACCGAACACTGAAGCTTTCTTT	CSVDGKPNTEAFF
TRBJ1-1	.	TRBV12-5	.	TGTGCTAGTGGTTCGACCGGGGGTCATGAAGCTTTCTTT	CASGSTGGHEAFF
TRBJ2-2	.	TRBV4-2	.	TGTGCCAGCAGCCAATTAAGCGTTCTCGCGAACACCGGGGAGCTGTTTTTT	CASSQLSVLANTGELFF
TRBJ2-1	TRBD2	TRBV19	few	TGTGCCAGTAGTTTCGGACTAGCGGGAGTAGTAACCTACAATGAGCAGTTCTTC	CASSFGLAGVVTYNEQFF
TRBJ1-4	.	TRBV19	.	TGTGCCAGTAGTAGAAGAGAACAGGGCTTAAATGAAAAACTGTTTTTT	CASSRREQGLNEKLFF
TRBJ2-6	.	TRBV5-1	.	TGCGCCAGCAGCGTGAGGGCTGGGGCCAACGTCCTGACTTTC	CASSVRAGANVLTF
TRBJ2-2	.	TRBV7-2	.	TGTGCCAGCAGCTTATTATCTGACACCGGGGAGCTGTTTTTT	CASSLLSDTGELFF
TRBJ2-7	.	TRBV7-8	.	TGTGCCAGCAGCTTAGTGGGGACTGCAGGTCTCGAGCAGTACTTC	CASSLVGTAGLEQYF
TRBJ2-2	TRBD2	TRBV5-8	.	TGTGCCAGCAGCTTTACTAGCGGGAGATACACCGGGGAGCTGTTTTTT	CASSFTSGRYTGELFF
TRBJ2-5	.	TRBV2	.	TGTGCCAGCAGTGCTCTAGAGACCCAGTACTTC	CASSALETQYF
TRBJ2-3	.	TRBV5-1	.	TGCGCCAGCAGCTTGGGCGCGGGTTGGCGGGACACAGATACGCAGTATTTT	CASSLGAGWRDTDTQYF
TRBJ2-1	.	TRBV28	.	TGTGCCAGCAGTCACAGGGTTCCGGTCTTC	CASSHRVPVF
TRBJ2-2	.	TRBV9	.	TGTGCCAGCAGCGTAGCCTCAGTAGGGGAGCTGTTTTTT	CASSVASVGELFF
TRBJ2-2	.	TRBV7-9	.	TGTGCCAGCAGCCCTTGGACAGCTGGGGGTGGGGAGCTGTTTTTT	CASSPWTAGGGELFF
TRBJ2-3	.	TRBV19	.	TGTGCCAGTAGTTCCCTCGGTCGCGGAACTAGCACAGATACGCAGTATTTT	CASSSLGRGTSTDTQYF
TRBJ2-7	.	TRBV4-2	.	TGTGCCAGCAGCCAAAGGGACTTCGGCGGGCAGTACTTC	CASSQRDFGGQYF
TRBJ2-3	TRBD2	TRBV2	.	TGTGCCAGCACCCCGGGAGGAGATACGCAGTATTTT	CASTPGGDTQYF
TRBJ2-5	.	TRBV5-1	.	TGCGCCAGCAGCTTTGGGGCCAGGGAAGAGACCCAGTACTTC	CASSFGAREETQYF
TRBJ2-5	.	TRBV27	.	TGTGCCAGCAGTTTCAGCTATCCTCCAGGAGAGACCCAGTACTTC	CASSFSYPPGETQYF
TRBJ1-2	TRBD1	TRBV2	.	TGTGCCAGCAGTGCGGGACAGGGAACACATGGCTACACCTTC	CASSAGQGTHGYTF
TRBJ1-2	.	TRBV23-1	few	TGCGCCAGATATGGCAGGGTGGCCAGTGGCTACACCTTC	CARYGRVASGYTF
TRBJ1-2	.	TRBV5-1	.	TGCGCCAGCAGCTTGGGACAAATTTCGAACTATGGCTACACCTTC	CASSLGQISNYGYTF
TRBJ2-1	.	TRBV20-1	.	TGCAGTGCTAGGAGCTACAATGAGCAGTTCTTC	CSARSYNEQFF
TRBJ2-7	TRBD1	TRBV7-9	.	TGTGCCAGCAGCTTACGAGGACAGGGGACCTACGAGCAGTACTTC	CASSLRGQGTYEQYF
TRBJ2-4	.	TRBV11-2	once	TGTGCCAGCAGCCCGAGCGGCTTCGGGGCCAAAAACATTCAGTACTTC	CASSPSGFGAKNIQYF
TRBJ2-1	TRBD2	TRBV29-1	.	TGCAGCGTCATACCGGGACTAGCGGCTAACTCCTACAATGAGCAGTTCTTC	CSVIPGLAANSYNEQFF
TRBJ2-1	TRBD2	TRBV4-1	once	TGCGCCAGCAGCCAGACTACTAGCGGGCGGCACAATGAGCAGTTCTTC	CASSQTTSGRHNEQFF
TRBJ2-1	.	TRBV5-5	.	TGTGCCAGCAGCATAACTCGGGATCCCGCTCTCCCTAATGAGCAGTTCTTC	CASSITRDPALPNEQFF
TRBJ2-7	.	TRBV28	.	TGTGCCAGCCAGGCGTGGTCGGCTCGATACGAGCAGTACTTC	CASQAWSARYEQYF
TRBJ1-5	TRBD1	TRBV5-1	few	TGCGCCAGCAGCTTGGGGACAGGGGGCAATCAGCCCCAGCATTTT	CASSLGTGGNQPQHF
TRBJ2-7	.	TRBV28	.	TGTGCCAGCAGACCAAAGGGTGGACTGTTCTGGGAGCAGTACTTC	CASRPKGGLFWEQYF
TRBJ2-7	TRBD1	TRBV6-1	.	TGTGCCAGCAGGGGGTCCGGGACAGGGCCCTACGAGCAGTACTTC	CASRGSGTGPYEQYF
TRBJ2-1	TRBD2	TRBV7-9	.	TGTGCCAGCAGCGCACTAGCGGGCTCCTACAATGAGCAGTTCTTC	CASSALAGSYNEQFF
TRBJ1-1	.	TRBV5-6	few	TGTGCCAGCAGCCGGGGTGGAGTAAACACTGAAGCTTTCTTT	CASSRGGVNTEAFF
TRBJ2-5	TRBD1	TRBV5-1	.	TGCGCCAGCAGCCTGGGGGACAGGGTGGAGACCCAGTACTTC	CASSLGDRVETQYF
TRBJ2-7	.	TRBV19	.	TGTGCCAGTAGTCCTAACAGGGTTCTGTCCTCCTACGAGCAGTACTTC	CASSPNRVLSSYEQYF
TRBJ2-1	.	TRBV7-2	.	TGTGCCAGCAGAAGCGGCGGATCGTACAATGAGCAGTTCTTC	CASRSGGSYNEQFF
TRBJ1-4	TRBD1	TRBV5-1	.	TGCGCCAGCAGCGGACAGGGGGCGCCTAATGAAAAACTGTTTTTT	CASSGQGAPNEKLFF
TRBJ1-1	.	TRBV5-6	few	TGTGCCAGCAGCTTGGGTGGTTCCCAAACAGGAGAAGCTTTCTTT	CASSLGGSQTGEAFF
TRBJ1-2	.	TRBV28	.	TGTGCCAGCAGTAAAGGGGGGGGAGGAAACTATGGCTACACCTTC	CASSKGGGGNYGYTF
TRBJ2-2	.	TRBV4-2	.	TGTGCCAGCAGCCAAGACGGCGGGGAGCTGTTTTTT	CASSQDGGELFF
TRBJ2-1	TRBD1	TRBV27	.	TGTGCCAGCAGTTTACCGACAGGGTTTGGTAATGAGCAGTTCTTC	CASSLPTGFGNEQFF
TRBJ2-7	TRBD1	TRBV6-6	.	TGTGCCAGCAGTTCGATTCCCGGGACAGGGCAGTACGAGCAGTACTTC	CASSSIPGTGQYEQYF